The clone carrying this T cell receptor beta chain was recorded once. The data are from a study of blood T cell repertoires in COVID-19. Overall study context: Samples representing acute and convalescent COVID-19 were sourced from the United States, Italy and Spain.

Original processing methods: Nucleated cell number was recorded as an estimate derived from reference gene primer amplification. Clones were sequenced by immunoSEQ multiplex PCR, and TCRdb holds only the in-frame ones, with some missing. That table furnishes V, J and clone size, whereas the DNA furnished D and trimming. The sample carries 65,000 to 100,000 clones, roughly four fifths recorded once. The germline gives CDR1 SGHRS, CDR2 YFSETQ. The CDR3 loop spans 15 amino acids. The ends lost 4 bases at V and 5 bases at J; junction bases unmatched: 7. The chain employs TRBV5-1 and TRBJ2-7, with 12 positions matching TRBD1. The sequenced sample consisted of peripheral blood. The TCR originated in a human donor in a cohort sampled during active COVID-19. CDR3 sequence reads: CASSRSGQGADEQYF. The CDR3 DNA sequence: TGCGCCAGCAGCCGATCGGGACAGGGGGCCGACGAGCAGTACTTC. The full variable domain, rest sourced from reference TRBV5-1 and TRBJ2-7, is KAGVTQTPRYLIKTRGQQVTLSCSPISGHRSVSWYQQTPGQGLQFLFEYFSETQRNKGNFPGRFSGRQFSNSRSEMNVSTLELGDSALYLCASSRSGQGADEQYFGPGTRLTVT.